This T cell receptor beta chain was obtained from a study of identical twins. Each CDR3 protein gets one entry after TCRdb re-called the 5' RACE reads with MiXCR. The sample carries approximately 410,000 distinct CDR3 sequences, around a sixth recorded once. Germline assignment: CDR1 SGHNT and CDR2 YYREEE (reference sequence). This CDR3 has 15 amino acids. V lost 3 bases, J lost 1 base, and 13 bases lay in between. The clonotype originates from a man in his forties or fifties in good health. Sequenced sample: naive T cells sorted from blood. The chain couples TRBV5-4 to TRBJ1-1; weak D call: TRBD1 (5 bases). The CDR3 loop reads CASSSRGLGNTEAFF. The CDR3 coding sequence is TGTGCCAGCAGCTCGCGGGGGTTGGGGAACACTGAAGCTTTCTTT.